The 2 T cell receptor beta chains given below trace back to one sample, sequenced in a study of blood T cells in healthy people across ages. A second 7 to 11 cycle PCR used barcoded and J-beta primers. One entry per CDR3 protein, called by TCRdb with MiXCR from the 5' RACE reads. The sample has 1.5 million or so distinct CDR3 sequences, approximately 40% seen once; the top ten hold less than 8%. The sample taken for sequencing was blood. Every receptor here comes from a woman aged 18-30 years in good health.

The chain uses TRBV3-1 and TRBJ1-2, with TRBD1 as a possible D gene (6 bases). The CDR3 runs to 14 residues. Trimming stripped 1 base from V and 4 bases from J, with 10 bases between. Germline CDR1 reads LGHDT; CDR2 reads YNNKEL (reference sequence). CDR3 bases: TGTGCCAGCAGCCAAGCGGACAGAACCTATGGCTACACCTTC. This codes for CASSQADRTYGYTF.

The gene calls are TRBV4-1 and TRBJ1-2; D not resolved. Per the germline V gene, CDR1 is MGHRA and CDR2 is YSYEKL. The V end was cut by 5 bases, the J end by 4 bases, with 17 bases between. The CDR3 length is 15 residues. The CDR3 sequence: CASSSKLTVSYGYTF. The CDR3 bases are TGCGCCAGCAGCTCTAAATTGACGGTGTCCTATGGCTACACCTTC.